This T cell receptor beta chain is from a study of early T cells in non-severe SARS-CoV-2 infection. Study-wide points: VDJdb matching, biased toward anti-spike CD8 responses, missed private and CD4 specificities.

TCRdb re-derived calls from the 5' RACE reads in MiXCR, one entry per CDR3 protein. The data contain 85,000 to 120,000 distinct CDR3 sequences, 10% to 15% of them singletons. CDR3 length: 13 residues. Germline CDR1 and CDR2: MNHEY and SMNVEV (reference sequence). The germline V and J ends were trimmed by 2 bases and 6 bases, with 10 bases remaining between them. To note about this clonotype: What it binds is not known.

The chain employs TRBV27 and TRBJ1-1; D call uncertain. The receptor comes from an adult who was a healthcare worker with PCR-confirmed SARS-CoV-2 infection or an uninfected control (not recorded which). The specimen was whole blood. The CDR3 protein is CASSLNGGPEAFF. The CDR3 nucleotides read TGTGCCAGCAGTTTAAACGGAGGGCCTGAAGCTTTCTTT.